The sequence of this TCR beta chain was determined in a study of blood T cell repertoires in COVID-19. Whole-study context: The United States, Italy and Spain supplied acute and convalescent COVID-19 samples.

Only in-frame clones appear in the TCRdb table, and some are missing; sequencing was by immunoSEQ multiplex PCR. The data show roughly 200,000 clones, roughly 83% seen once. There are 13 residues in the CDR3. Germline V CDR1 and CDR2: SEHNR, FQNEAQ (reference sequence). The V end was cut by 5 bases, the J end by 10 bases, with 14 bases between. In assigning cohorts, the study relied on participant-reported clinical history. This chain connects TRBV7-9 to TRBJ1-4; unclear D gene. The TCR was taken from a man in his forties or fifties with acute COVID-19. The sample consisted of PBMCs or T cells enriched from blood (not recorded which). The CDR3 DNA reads TGTGCCAGCAGCCCGACCAGCGCTGGAAAACTGTTTTTT. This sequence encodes CASSPTSAGKLFF.